Here is one T cell receptor (beta chain) with its context. This entry is derived from a study of T cell changes during pregnancy in multiple sclerosis. Method: immunoSEQ multiplex PCR; TCRdb's copy keeps in-frame clones and lacks some. The sample has about 75,000 clones, 85% to 95% seen once. V was clipped by 7 bases and J by 6 bases, with 13 bases between them. The CDR3 runs to 13 residues. The germline V gene encodes CDR1 MDHEN and CDR2 SYDVKM. Sequences were derived from CD4+ T cells from peripheral blood mononuclear cells, sampled after pregnancy. J is TRBJ2-1 and V is TRBV28; D possibly corresponds to TRBD2 (5 bases). This sequence originates from a female donor with multiple sclerosis, enrolled in a pregnancy study. In DNA, the CDR3 is TGTGCCAGCACCGATAGACTACCCAATGAGCAGTTCTTC. Protein: CASTDRLPNEQFF.